This entry concerns a single TCR beta chain. TCRdb passed the RT-PCR reads through MiXCR, listing each CDR3 protein once. The sample lists 400,000 to 650,000 distinct CDR3 sequences, about 7.2% seen once, with less than 15% in the top ten. V lost 4 bases and J lost 3, with 13 bases in between. The CDR3 has 14 amino acids. From germline, CDR1 is LNHDA and CDR2 SQIVND (reference sequence). The entry originates in a study of response to subunit inactivated influenza vaccine. This chain links TRBV19 with TRBJ2-7, with D possibly TRBD2 on 6 matching bases. This receptor was obtained from a man in his fifties or sixties who received an inactivated influenza vaccine. Sequencing was performed on PBMCs from blood, taken approximately 25 months after vaccination. The CDR3 reads CASSTGGINYEQYF. CDR3 nucleotide sequence: TGTGCCAGTAGTACCGGAGGGATTAACTACGAGCAGTACTTC. The variable domain in full, with the rest retrieved from reference TRBV19 and TRBJ2-7, is DGGITQSPKYLFRKEGQNVTLSCEQNLNHDAMYWYRQDPGQGLRLIYYSQIVNDFQKGDIAEGYSVSREKKESFPLTVTSAQKNPTAFYLCASSTGGINYEQYFGPGTRLTVT.